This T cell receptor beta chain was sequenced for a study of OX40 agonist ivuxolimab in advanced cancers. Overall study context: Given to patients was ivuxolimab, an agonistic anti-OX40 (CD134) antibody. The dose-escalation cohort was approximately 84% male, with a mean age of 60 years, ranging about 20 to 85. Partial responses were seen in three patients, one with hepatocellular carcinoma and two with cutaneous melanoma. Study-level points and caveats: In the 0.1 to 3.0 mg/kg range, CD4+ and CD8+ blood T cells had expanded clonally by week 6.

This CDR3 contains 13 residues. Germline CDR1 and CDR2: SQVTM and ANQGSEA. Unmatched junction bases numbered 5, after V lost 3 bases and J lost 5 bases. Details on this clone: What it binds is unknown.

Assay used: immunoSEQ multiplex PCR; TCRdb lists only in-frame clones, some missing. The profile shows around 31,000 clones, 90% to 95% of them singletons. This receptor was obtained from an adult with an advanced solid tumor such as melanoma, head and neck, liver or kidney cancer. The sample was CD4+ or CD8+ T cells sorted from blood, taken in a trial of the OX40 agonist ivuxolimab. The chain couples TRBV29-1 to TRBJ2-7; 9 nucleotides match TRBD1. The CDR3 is CSVDGTGTNEQYF. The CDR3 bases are TGCAGCGTTGACGGGACAGGGACCAACGAGCAGTACTTC.